The TCR beta chain described here comes from a study of blood T cell repertoires in COVID-19. Per the original data handling: Cell counts per sample came from amplifying reference gene primers. Profiled with immunoSEQ multiplex PCR; TCRdb holds only in-frame clones, not every one. That table supplies the V and J calls and clone size; D and trimming were determined from the DNA. The table has some 250,000 clones, more than 75% seen once; the top ten hold about 3.1%. This clone was counted between two and nine times. Germline V gene sequence: CDR1 SGHRS, CDR2 YFSETQ. The CDR3 has 14 amino acids. V shed 5 bases and J shed 5 bases, with 16 bases lying between them.

The sequence was obtained from a woman aged 25 to 45 who had recovered from COVID-19. The specimen was peripheral blood. This rearrangement joins TRBV5-1 to TRBJ1-2; D is perhaps TRBD1 (5 bases). The CDR3, as DNA: TGCGCCAGCAGACCAGGTGGGGCTGGGTATGGCTACACCTTC. It is translated as CASRPGGAGYGYTF.